These 28 T cell receptor beta chains share one sample of origin, sequenced in a study of T cells in Graves' hyperthyroidism and ophthalmopathy. Amplification of TCR beta CDR3 regions was performed using RNA transcripts as template. The HTBI set primed first-round TCR CDR3 RT-PCR. TCRdb re-analysed the multiplex PCR reads in MiXCR, keeping a single row per CDR3 protein. The profile shows around 620,000 distinct CDR3 sequences, roughly 17% of them singletons. The sample consisted of blood. The receptors were sampled from a woman in her 30s with Graves' hyperthyroidism.

This clonotype was observed many times. The V gene is TRBV6-1, the J gene TRBJ2-7; 8 positions match TRBD1. Germline assignment: CDR1 MNHNS and CDR2 SASEGT. This CDR3 is 16 amino acids long. J was trimmed by 0 bases and V by 0 bases; bases with no gene match: 4. DNA for the CDR3: TGTGCCAGCAGTGAAGCTCTCGGACAGGGCTCCTACGAGCAGTACTTC. Protein: CASSEALGQGSYEQYF.

This clonotype was seen at least ten times. The chain links TRBV5-5 to TRBJ2-7; D is undetermined. CDR1 is SGHKS, CDR2 YYEKEE, per germline (reference sequence). The CDR3 runs 14 residues. V was clipped by 0 bases and J by 4 bases, with 11 bases between them. Written as DNA, the CDR3 is TGTGCCAGCAGCTTGGGCACAATCTCTTACGAGCAGTACTTC. This translates into CASSLGTISYEQYF.

In this sample, this clonotype turned up many times. The rearrangement uses TRBV12-3 or TRBV12-4 and TRBJ2-1; no firm D call. Deletions cut 11 bases from V and 4 bases from J, with 12 bases between. This CDR3 comprises 12 residues. The CDR3 coding sequence is TGTGCCGGTGGAACAGATTACAATGAGCAGTTCTTC. Its translation: CAGGTDYNEQFF.

This clonotype was counted ten times or more. The genes are TRBV28 and TRBJ1-1, with 7 positions matching TRBD1. The CDR3 is made up of 14 amino acids. The germline CDR1 and CDR2 sequences are MDHEN and SYDVKM. V lost 6 bases, J lost 4 bases, and 8 bases stayed unmatched. CDR3 DNA: TGTGCCAGCAGAACAACAGGGGTGGGCACTGAAGCTTTCTTT. Its translation is CASRTTGVGTEAFF.

The chain joins TRBV7-3 to TRBJ1-1; possibly TRBD1 for D (5 bases). Germline values: CDR1 SGHTA, CDR2 FQGTGA. Trimming removed 4 bases from V and 5 bases from J, with 11 bases in between. There are 13 residues in the CDR3. This chain's CDR3 is CASSSMGGTEAFF. CDR3 nucleotide sequence: TGTGCCAGCAGCTCTATGGGGGGAACTGAAGCTTTCTTT.

This clonotype was counted a few times. This chain's CDR3 is CASEPARTGELFF. CDR3 DNA sequence: TGTGCCAGCGAGCCCGCGAGGACCGGGGAGCTGTTTTTT. This chain links TRBV11-3 with TRBJ2-2; D gene uncertain. Trimming took off 8 bases at V and 5 bases at J, with 12 bases between the two ends. The CDR3 covers 13 residues. CDR1 SGHNT and CDR2 YENEEA come from the germline V gene.

This clonotype was counted many times. The chain carries TRBV2 and TRBJ2-5; 16 bases agree with TRBD2. CDR1 and CDR2 (germline): SNHLY, FYNNEI. This CDR3 region has 18 residues. Germline trimming cut 5 bases from V and 5 bases from J; bases unmatched to any gene: 11. The CDR3 region is CASSQTGTSGRAGETQYF. The CDR3 DNA reads as TGTGCCAGCAGTCAGACCGGGACTAGCGGGAGGGCCGGGGAGACCCAGTACTTC.

This clonotype appeared a few times. A much bigger clone sits one base away, suggesting this may be a read error. The CDR3 DNA reads as TGTGCCGGACAGGGTCTCGGAGGTGCGGATACGCAGCATTTT. Translated: CAGQGLGGADTQHF. The chain couples TRBV30 to TRBJ2-3, with 8 bases that match TRBD1. The end of the DNA is better explained by TRBJ1-5, so the J call may be wrong. Germline CDR1 GTSNPN, CDR2 SVGIG (reference sequence). The CDR3 totals 14 residues.

The V gene is TRBV18, the J gene TRBJ2-5; TRBD1 matches 9 bases. There are 15 residues in the CDR3. Germline CDR1 is KGHSH and CDR2 is LQKENI. The V and J ends lost 3 bases and 5 bases, in that order; junction bases with no gene match: 7. CDR3 in amino acids: CASSPLQGASETQYF. CDR3 coding DNA: TGTGCCAGCTCACCGTTACAGGGGGCATCGGAGACCCAGTACTTC.

This clonotype was counted ten times or more. V is TRBV3-1 and J is TRBJ1-3; no definite D call. Trimming took off 0 bases at V and 2 bases at J, with 8 bases between the two ends. The CDR3 has 15 amino acids. Germline-derived CDR1 and CDR2 are LGHDT and YNNKEL (reference sequence). The CDR3 DNA reads as TGTGCCAGCAGCCAAGATTGGGGAGCTGGAAACACCATATATTTT. Translated, it gives CASSQDWGAGNTIYF.

This clonotype has at least ten counts. V is TRBV6-1 and J is TRBJ1-1; possible D gene TRBD1, 6 bases. The length of the CDR3 is 13 residues. V gave up 6 bases and J gave up 4 bases, with 12 bases separating them. In germline, CDR1 is MNHNS, CDR2 SASEGT. The CDR3 loop reads CASRDSLGTEAFF. The CDR3 DNA reads as TGTGCCAGCAGGGACAGCCTGGGCACTGAAGCTTTCTTT.

This clonotype showed up many times. This chain joins TRBV24-1 and TRBJ2-3; D ambiguous. The germline gives CDR1 KGHDR, CDR2 SFDVKD. The V and J ends lost 3 bases and 1 base respectively, with 13 bases between them. The CDR3 consists of 16 residues. The CDR3 sequence: CATSDRLTKGTDTQYF. The CDR3, as DNA: TGTGCCACCAGTGATCGATTGACGAAGGGCACAGATACGCAGTATTTT.

This chain connects TRBV6-1 to TRBJ2-1, with 9 bases fitting TRBD1. Germline V gene data show CDR1 as MNHNS and CDR2 as SASEGT. J gave up 4 bases and V 3 bases, and 4 bases lay outside the gene matches. The CDR3 totals 15 residues. Written as DNA, the CDR3 is TGTGCCAGCAGTGATGGACAGGGGCCATACAATGAGCAGTTCTTC. Protein sequence: CASSDGQGPYNEQFF.

This clonotype was seen ten or more times. The chain is built from TRBV7-2 and TRBJ1-1; possible D gene TRBD1, 6 bases. The CDR3 sequence is 14 residues long. V was trimmed by 7 bases and J by 6 bases, leaving 18 bases between them. The germline V gene encodes CDR1 SGHTA and CDR2 FQGNSA. This CDR3 reads CASKGDWGAAEAFF. CDR3 in DNA: TGTGCCAGCAAAGGAGACTGGGGGGCCGCTGAAGCTTTCTTT.

This clonotype occurred many times. The chain recombines TRBV4-1 with TRBJ1-5, with TRBD1 matching over 7 bases. Looked up from germline, CDR1 is MGHRA and CDR2 is YSYEKL. The CDR3 spans 14 residues. Unmatched junction bases numbered 0, after V lost 0 bases and J lost 4 bases. The CDR3 bases are TGCGCCAGCAGCCAAGAGACAGGGAATCAGCCCCAGCATTTT. Translating gives CASSQETGNQPQHF.

The chain uses TRBV19 and TRBJ1-2, with a possible D match to TRBD1 (5 bases). Trimming pared 3 bases from V and 5 bases from J, leaving 10 bases between. The CDR3 totals 13 residues. Germline CDR1 and CDR2: LNHDA and SQIVND (reference sequence). The CDR3 bases are TGTGCCAGTAGTATCCGGGAGGGGTATGGCTACACCTTC. This sequence encodes CASSIREGYGYTF.

This rearrangement joins TRBV20-1 to TRBJ1-2, with D perhaps matching TRBD1 (5 bases). V was pared by 6 bases and J by 0 bases, with 11 bases between. The CDR3 is made up of 13 amino acids. The germline gives CDR1 DFQATT, CDR2 SNEGSKA (reference sequence). CDR3 loop: CSAGDGANYGYTF. The CDR3 nucleotides are TGCAGTGCGGGGGACGGAGCTAACTATGGCTACACCTTC.

V and J are TRBV11-2 and TRBJ1-5; D is unclear. CDR3 size: 14 residues. The germline V gene has CDR1 SGHAT and CDR2 FQNNGV. V lost 0 bases to trimming and J lost 3 bases, with 6 bases between them. The CDR3 sequence: CASSLDFFNQPQHF. The CDR3 coding sequence is TGTGCCAGCAGCTTAGACTTCTTCAATCAGCCCCAGCATTTT.

This chain joins TRBV7-9 and TRBJ2-5; 8 bases are shared with TRBD1. J was trimmed by 2 bases and V by 4 bases; bases with no gene match: 9. Germline V CDR1 and CDR2: SEHNR, FQNEAQ (reference sequence). This CDR3 has 16 amino acids. For the CDR3, the DNA is TGTGCCAGCAGCTCAAACCGGGACAGGAAACAAGAGACCCAGTACTTC. This codes for CASSSNRDRKQETQYF.

The rearrangement uses TRBV7-2 and TRBJ2-3; 11 bases agree with TRBD2. The germline V gene has CDR1 SGHTA and CDR2 FQGNSA. This CDR3 comprises 17 residues. After removal of 2 bases from V and 3 bases from J, the junction contained 7 bases not matched to a gene. The CDR3 region has the DNA TGTGCCAGCAGCTTACGGGTAGCGGGAGGGCAGACAGATACGCAGTATTTT. The encoded protein is CASSLRVAGGQTDTQYF.

The chain carries TRBV18 and TRBJ2-1, with 9 bases identical to TRBD2. Germline V gene sequence: CDR1 KGHSH, CDR2 LQKENI. The CDR3 sequence is 14 residues long. V lost 3 bases, J lost 9 bases, and 6 bases stayed unmatched. DNA of the CDR3: TGTGCCAGCTCACCGGATAGCGGGAGTTTTGAGCAGTTCTTC. Translating gives CASSPDSGSFEQFF. Based on the CDR3 plus reference TRBV18 and TRBJ2-1, the full variable domain is NAGVMQNPRHLVRRRGQEARLRCSPMKGHSHVYWYRQLPEEGLKFMVYLQKENIIDESGMPKERFSAEFPKEGPSILRIQQVVRGDSAAYFCASSPDSGSFEQFFGPGTRLTVL.

The chain links TRBV6-2 or TRBV6-3 to TRBJ2-1, with 10 positions matching TRBD2. Germline CDR1 MNHEY, CDR2 SVGEGT. CDR3 length: 17 residues. V shed 0 bases and J 2 bases; nucleotides not matched to a gene: 4. The DNA of the CDR3 is TGTGCCAGCAGTTACTCTCCTAGCGGGAGCCCCTACAATGAGCAGTTCTTC. Amino acids: CASSYSPSGSPYNEQFF.

The sample holds a few counts of this clonotype. The chain uses TRBV13 and TRBJ2-1, with D perhaps matching TRBD2 (6 bases). The CDR3 loop spans 15 amino acids. Germline V CDR1 and CDR2: PRHDT, FYEKMQ (reference sequence). V lost 5 bases to trimming and J lost 4 bases, with 15 bases between them. This CDR3 is CASSVPSGRYNEQFF. Here the CDR3 DNA reads TGTGCCAGCAGCGTACCAAGCGGGCGTTACAATGAGCAGTTCTTC.

This clonotype was found a few times. The V gene is TRBV14, the J gene TRBJ2-5; the match to TRBD2 covers 12 bases. CDR3 size: 14 residues. CDR1 is SGHDN and CDR2 is FVKESK in the germline V gene. The ends lost 4 bases at V and 8 bases at J; junction bases unmatched: 5. The CDR3 here is CASSLTSGRGTQYF. The CDR3 bases are TGTGCCAGCAGCCTGACTAGCGGGAGAGGAACCCAGTACTTC.

The rearrangement uses TRBV20-1 and TRBJ2-7; tentative D call: TRBD2 (5 bases). Germline V gene sequence: CDR1 DFQATT, CDR2 SNEGSKA (reference sequence). This CDR3 is 15 amino acids long. The V end was cut by 2 bases, the J end by 3 bases, with 17 bases between. The CDR3 sequence is CSARSGTTTDYEQYF. CDR3 coding DNA: TGCAGTGCTAGATCGGGCACGACTACCGACTACGAGCAGTACTTC.

This clonotype has a count of ten or more. The gene calls are TRBV13 and TRBJ2-3; 7 bases align to TRBD2. J gave up 3 bases and V 2 bases, and 8 bases lay outside the gene matches. The CDR3 length is 16 residues. Germline V CDR1 and CDR2: PRHDT, FYEKMQ (reference sequence). Here the CDR3 reads CASSLLAELATDTQYF. In DNA, the CDR3 is TGTGCCAGCAGCTTATTGGCCGAACTAGCGACAGATACGCAGTATTTT.

This chain connects TRBV9 to TRBJ2-3; D call uncertain. The CDR3 consists of 12 residues. Trimming took 0 bases from V and 3 from J, leaving 2 bases between them. CDR1 and CDR2 from the germline V gene are SGDLS and YYNGEE. The CDR3 loop reads CASSVETDTQYF. CDR3 nucleotide sequence: TGTGCCAGCAGCGTAGAAACAGATACGCAGTATTTT.

This clonotype has at least ten counts. This CDR3 is CASSLPLSGYTNEQFF. CDR3 nucleotide sequence: TGTGCCAGCAGTTTGCCTCTTTCGGGGTACACGAATGAGCAGTTCTTC. The genes are TRBV28 and TRBJ2-1, with a possible D match to TRBD2 (5 bases). In germline, CDR1 is MDHEN, CDR2 SYDVKM. The V end was cut by 3 bases, the J end by 7 bases, with 19 bases between. The CDR3 consists of 16 residues. Full variable domain (rest looked up from reference TRBV28 and TRBJ2-1): DVKVTQSSRYLVKRTGEKVFLECVQDMDHENMFWYRQDPGLGLRLIYFSYDVKMKEKGDIPEGYSVSREKKERFSLILESASTNQTSMYLCASSLPLSGYTNEQFFGPGTRLTVL.